This TCR beta chain was documented in a study of blood T cell repertoires in COVID-19 (dated by TCRdb to the early 2020s). Regarding the research as a whole: Samples from collaborators originated in the United States, Italy and Spain and spanned both the acute and convalescent phases of COVID-19. The prospective study material was composed of cDNA or gDNA derived from T cells, B-cell-depleted T cells, or PBMCs. Subjects who had been exposed to COVID-19, were actively infected with it, or had recovered from it provided the deeply sampled blood TCRbeta repertoires that made up the dataset. The repertoires were made available in a free public database intended to serve as a resource for research on the immune response to SARS-CoV-2. The samples were drawn from the first 160 participants of the ongoing ImmuneRACE study and from some 1,300 subjects provided by 6 global collaborators. Sample metadata almost always included a de-identified subject ID, COVID-19 status, age in years and sex. Where available, HLA class I and class II types were obtained from metadata supplied by the sample provider rather than from assay-based typing. The research as a whole found: The quantity of clinical and demographic metadata differed by source and by participant and was supplied without curation.

This clone occurred many times. What this receptor recognizes is not known. Within one base of it there is no much larger clone, and no base qualities were kept. TCRbeta CDR3 regions were amplified from genomic DNA using the immunoSEQ Assay, a bias-controlled multiplex PCR. Regarding the original processing steps: Nucleated cell counts per sample were estimated from amplification of reference gene primers within the assay. To quantify the absolute abundance of each unique TCRbeta CDR3 rearrangement, sequence reads were collapsed and filtered. For each sample, productive Simpson clonality was calculated by taking the square root of Simpson's diversity index across productive rearrangements. TCRdb took this table from immuneACCESS and kept in-frame rearrangements with V and J called. Such tables lack part of the clones; where checked against another copy, unresolved V genes explain under half of the gap, and the rest is unexplained. Clonal size and the V and J genes are those of that table, whereas D and trimming came from the DNA. In all, the sample holds some 190,000 clones, and 80% of those were seen once. The ten largest clones add up to around 14% of the sample.

The CDR3 goes from the cysteine to the phenylalanine over 14 residues. The retained sequence is limited to the CDR3, 42 bases, with the frame set at the first base. At the junction V is shortened by 3 bases and J by 9 bases, with 16 bases in between. CDR1 and CDR2, looked up from the germline V gene (reference sequence), are LNHDA and SQIVND. Enrolling through a virtual design, the prospective study's participants ranged in age from roughly 18 to 95 years and lived across 24 United States geographic areas. In the prospective study, participants were assigned to cohorts based on the clinical history participants reported in a screening survey and a study questionnaire. Exposed participants were defined as having been in contact with someone with a PCR-confirmed or clinician-diagnosed COVID-19 case within 2 weeks of study entry. In the prospective study, mobile phlebotomists collected whole blood, serum and a nasopharyngeal or oropharyngeal swab from each participant. Prospective study participants could optionally give additional blood draws and questionnaires over an approximately two-month period. Before DNA extraction, prospective study blood samples were shipped either frozen or at room temperature.

Sequenced: PBMCs or T cells enriched from blood (not recorded which). The sequence came from a man in his sixties who had been exposed to COVID-19. The chain was built from TRBV19 and TRBJ2-3, with TRBD2 as a weak D call on 9 bases. CDR3 sequence: CASSIRGREGTQYF. The DNA reads TGTGCCAGTAGTATCAGGGGGCGGGAGGGCACGCAGTATTTT.